These 5 T cell receptor beta chains share one sample of origin, sequenced in a study of blood T cell repertoires in COVID-19 (dated by TCRdb to between 2020 and 2021). Library preparation employed the immunoSEQ multiplex PCR assay. TCRdb obtained this table from immuneACCESS and retained in-frame rearrangements with V and J assigned. These tables miss some clones; where compared with another copy, unresolved V genes account for less than half of the shortfall, and the remainder is unexplained. This sample lists roughly 250,000 clones; around nine tenths were detected once. 2.1% of the sample lies in the top ten. Sequencing was performed on peripheral blood. The receptor source for this set is a middle-aged woman who had recovered from COVID-19.

The chain combines TRBV4-1 with TRBJ1-2, with D possibly TRBD1 on 6 matching bases. V lost 3 bases, J lost 0 bases, and 17 bases lay in between. Germline loops: CDR1 MGHRA, CDR2 YSYEKL. The CDR3 runs to 17 residues. CDR3 nucleotide sequence: TGCGCCAGCAGCCAGGCAAATCAGGGGAGGGCTAACTATGGCTACACCTTC. Its protein is CASSQANQGRANYGYTF.

J is TRBJ1-5 and V is TRBV2; 12 bases map to TRBD1. V dropped 7 bases and J dropped 6; count of bases not matched to a gene: 1. The CDR3 length is 13 residues. Looked up from germline, CDR1 is SNHLY and CDR2 is FYNNEI. This chain's CDR3 is CASKGQGAQPQHF. The CDR3 DNA sequence: TGTGCCAGCAAGGGACAGGGGGCTCAGCCCCAGCATTTT. Complete variable domain (other parts from reference TRBV2 and TRBJ1-5): EPEVTQTPSHQVTQMGQEVILRCVPISNHLYFYWYRQILGQKVEFLVSFYNNEISEKSEIFDDQFSVERPDGSNFTLKIRSTKLEDSAMYFCASKGQGAQPQHFGDGTRLSIL.

This chain connects TRBV6-1 to TRBJ2-7; 8 bases match TRBD2. J was trimmed by 7 bases and V by 0 bases; bases with no gene match: 5. CDR1 and CDR2 (germline): MNHNS, SASEGT. This CDR3 has 14 amino acids. The CDR3 region has the DNA TGTGCCAGCAGTGAAGCGCTTCGGGGGGGGGAGCAGTACTTC. Translated: CASSEALRGGEQYF.

This clone came up a few times. V and J are TRBV18 and TRBJ2-7; D perhaps matches TRBD1 (5 bases). CDR3 length: 14 amino acids. Trimming left V 2 bases short and J 4 bases short, with 12 bases between. The germline V gene encodes CDR1 KGHSH and CDR2 LQKENI. The CDR3 spells CASSPSMAGYEQYF. As DNA, the CDR3 is TGTGCCAGCTCACCATCGATGGCAGGGTACGAGCAGTACTTC.

The rearrangement joins TRBV14 to TRBJ1-2, with D hard to call. Germline loops: CDR1 SGHDN, CDR2 FVKESK. Deletions cut 1 base from V and 3 bases from J, with 12 bases between. This CDR3 region has 15 residues. CDR3 in amino acids: CASSQGLGVHYGYTF. The CDR3 region has the DNA TGTGCCAGCAGCCAAGGGCTCGGGGTTCACTATGGCTACACCTTC. Full variable domain (remainder filled in from reference TRBV14 and TRBJ1-2): EAGVTQFPSHSVIEKGQTVTLRCDPISGHDNLYWYRRVMGKEIKFLLHFVKESKQDESGMPNNRFLAERTGGTYSTLKVQPAELEDSGVYFCASSQGLGVHYGYTFGSGTRLTVV.